This TCR beta chain was identified in a study of blood T cells in healthy people across ages. The V gene's germline CDR1 is LGHDT and CDR2 YNNKEL (reference sequence). J gave up 0 bases and V 2 bases, and 7 bases lay outside the gene matches. The CDR3 covers 16 residues. This clonotype showed up just a few times. Its antigen is unidentified. Study results and caveats: With donor CMV status unknown, expanded clonotype changes were possibly confounded.

Primers used in a second PCR of roughly 7 to 11 cycles were a sample-barcoded 5' primer and a J-beta primer mix. Via MiXCR, TCRdb re-called the 5' RACE reads, giving one row per CDR3 protein. Of about 1.6 million distinct CDR3 sequences in the sample, about 31% were seen once. The sequencing sample was made of blood. This receptor was obtained from a woman younger than 45 in good health. This chain connects TRBV3-1 to TRBJ2-7, with 7 bases that match TRBD1. CDR3 amino acids: CASSQLHNRGSYEQYF. For the CDR3, the DNA is TGTGCCAGCAGCCAATTACACAACAGGGGCTCCTACGAGCAGTACTTC.